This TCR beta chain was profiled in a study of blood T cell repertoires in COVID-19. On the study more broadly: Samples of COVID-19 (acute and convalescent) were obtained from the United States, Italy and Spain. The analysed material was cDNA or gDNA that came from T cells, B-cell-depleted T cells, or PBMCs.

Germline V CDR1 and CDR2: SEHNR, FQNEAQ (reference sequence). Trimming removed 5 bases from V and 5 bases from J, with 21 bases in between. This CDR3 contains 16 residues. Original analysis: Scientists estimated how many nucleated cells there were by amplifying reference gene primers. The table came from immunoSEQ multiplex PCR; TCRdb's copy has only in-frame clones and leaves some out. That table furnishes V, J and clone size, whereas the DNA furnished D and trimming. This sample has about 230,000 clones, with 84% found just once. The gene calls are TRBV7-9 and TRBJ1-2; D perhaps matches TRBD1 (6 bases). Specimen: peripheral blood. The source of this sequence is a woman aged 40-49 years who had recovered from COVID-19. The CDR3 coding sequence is TGTGCCAGCAGCCCACGAACCCGGGACAAGGGTTATGGCTACACCTTC. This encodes CASSPRTRDKGYGYTF.